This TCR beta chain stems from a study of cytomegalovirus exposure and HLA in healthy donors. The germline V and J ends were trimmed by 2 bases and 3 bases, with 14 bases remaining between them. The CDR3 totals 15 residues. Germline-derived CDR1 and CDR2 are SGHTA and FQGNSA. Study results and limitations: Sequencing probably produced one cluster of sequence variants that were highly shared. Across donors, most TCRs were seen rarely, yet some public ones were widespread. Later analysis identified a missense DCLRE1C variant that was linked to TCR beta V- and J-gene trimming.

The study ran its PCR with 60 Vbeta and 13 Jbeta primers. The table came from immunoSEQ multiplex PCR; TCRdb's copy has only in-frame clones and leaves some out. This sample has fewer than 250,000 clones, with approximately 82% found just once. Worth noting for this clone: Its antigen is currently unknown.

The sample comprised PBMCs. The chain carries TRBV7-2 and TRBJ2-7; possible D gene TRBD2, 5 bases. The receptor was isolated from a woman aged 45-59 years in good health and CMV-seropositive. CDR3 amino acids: CASSLFVGSVYEQYF. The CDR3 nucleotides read TGTGCCAGCAGCTTATTCGTGGGGAGCGTCTACGAGCAGTACTTC.